The present TCR beta chain was sequenced within a study of cytomegalovirus exposure and HLA in healthy donors. The study's findings and limits: Highly shared sequence variants in one cluster were likely a sequencing artifact. Listed as cytomegalovirus-associated were 150 or so TCR beta chains. Upon later analysis, HLA-associated TCR beta chains proved more clonally expanded than other, equally common chains.

Concerning this clone itself: The antigen is unknown.

PCR employed 60 Vbeta and 13 Jbeta primers. TCRdb's table, derived via immunoSEQ multiplex PCR, lists solely in-frame clones and lacks some. The sample yields 130,000 or so clones, about three quarters seen once. Germline loops: CDR1 SGHRS, CDR2 YFSETQ. Between the trimmed V and J ends, which lost 6 bases and 0 bases, there was a span of 19 bases. The CDR3 has 16 residues. The clonotype comes from a man between 25 and 39 years old in good health and CMV-seronegative. The genes are TRBV5-1 and TRBJ2-7; a weak D match, TRBD2 (7 bases). Specimen: PBMCs. CDR3 loop: CASTLGGGLSSYEQYF. For the CDR3, the DNA is TGCGCCAGCACCTTAGGCGGGGGCCTCAGCTCCTACGAGCAGTACTTC.